Sequencing of this TCR beta chain was carried out in a study of OX40 agonist ivuxolimab in advanced cancers. About the research overall: A mean age of around 63 years, range about 23 to 80, was recorded, and around 85% were male.

Findings and limits, study-wide: Partial responders dosed at 0.1-3.0 mg/kg displayed clonal expansion ranking among the lowest.

Comment on this clone: Its antigen is not identified.

The CDR3 covers 15 residues. Germline CDR1 reads SQVTM; CDR2 reads ANQGSEA. The V and J ends lost 6 bases and 6 bases respectively, with 23 bases between them. Repertoires were generated with immunoSEQ multiplex PCR, while TCRdb's copy carries only in-frame clones and drops some. The table lists over 90,000 clones, roughly 94% of them singletons. The rearrangement links TRBV29-1 to TRBJ1-2; D is perhaps TRBD1 (6 bases). The sequence was collected from an adult with an advanced solid tumor such as melanoma, head and neck, liver or kidney cancer. The input for sequencing was CD4+ or CD8+ T cells sorted from blood, taken in a trial of the OX40 agonist ivuxolimab. CDR3 sequence (DNA): TGCAGCGTCCCCCGCGAAGGGGGGGGTATTGATGGCTACACCTTC. Its protein product is CSVPREGGGIDGYTF.